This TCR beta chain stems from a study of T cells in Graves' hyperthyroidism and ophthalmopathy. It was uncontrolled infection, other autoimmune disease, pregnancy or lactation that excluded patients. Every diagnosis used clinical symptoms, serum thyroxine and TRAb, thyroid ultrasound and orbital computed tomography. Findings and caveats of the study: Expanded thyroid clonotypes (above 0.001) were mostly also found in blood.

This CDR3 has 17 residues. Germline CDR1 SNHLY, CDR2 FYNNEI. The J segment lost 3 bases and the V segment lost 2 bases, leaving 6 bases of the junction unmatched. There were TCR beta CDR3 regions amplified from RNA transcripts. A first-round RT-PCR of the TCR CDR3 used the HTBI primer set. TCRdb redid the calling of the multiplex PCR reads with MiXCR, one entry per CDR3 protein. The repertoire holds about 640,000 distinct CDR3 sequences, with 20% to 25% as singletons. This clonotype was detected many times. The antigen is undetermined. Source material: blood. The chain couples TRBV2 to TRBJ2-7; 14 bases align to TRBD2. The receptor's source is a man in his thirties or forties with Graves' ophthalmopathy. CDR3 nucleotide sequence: TGTGCCAGCAGTGAAAATTTCGGGACTAGCGGGAGCTACGAGCAGTACTTC. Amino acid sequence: CASSENFGTSGSYEQYF.